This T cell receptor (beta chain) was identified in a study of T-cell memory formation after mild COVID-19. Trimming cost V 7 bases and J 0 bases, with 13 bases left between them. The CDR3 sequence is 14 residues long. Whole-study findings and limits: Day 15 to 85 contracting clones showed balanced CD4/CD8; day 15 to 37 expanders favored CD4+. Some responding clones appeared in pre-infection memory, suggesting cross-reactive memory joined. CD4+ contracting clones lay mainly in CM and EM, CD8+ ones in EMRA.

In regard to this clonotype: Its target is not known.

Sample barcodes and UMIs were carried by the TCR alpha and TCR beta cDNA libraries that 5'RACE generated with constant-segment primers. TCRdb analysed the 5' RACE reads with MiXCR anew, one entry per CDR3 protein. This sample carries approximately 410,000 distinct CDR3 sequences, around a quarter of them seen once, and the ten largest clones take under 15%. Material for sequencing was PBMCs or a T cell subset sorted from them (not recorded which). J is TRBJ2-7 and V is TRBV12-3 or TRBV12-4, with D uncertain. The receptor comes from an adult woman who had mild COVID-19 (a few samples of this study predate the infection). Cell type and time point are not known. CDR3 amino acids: CASKVGLPSYEQYF. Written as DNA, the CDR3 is TGTGCCAGCAAGGTGGGCCTACCCTCCTACGAGCAGTACTTC.